These 10 T cell receptor beta chains were sequenced from one sample in a study of shared clonotypes between healthy human individuals. Clones were sequenced by immunoSEQ multiplex PCR, and TCRdb holds only the in-frame ones, with some missing. The sample records a few million clones, over 90% being singletons. The sequencing sample was made of naive CD4+ T cells from PBMCs. Subset specified: CD45RA+ positively selected. The receptors derive from a man between 18 and 29 years old in good health. Some clones in this sample may be carry-over from other donors' samples.

The chain carries TRBV7-2 and TRBJ2-1, with 11 bases that match TRBD1. The J segment lost 2 bases and the V segment lost 5 bases, leaving 8 bases of the junction unmatched. Germline lookup yields CDR1 SGHTA and CDR2 FQGNSA. The CDR3 has 17 amino acids. Here the CDR3 DNA reads TGTGCCAGCAGCACACCCGGGACAGGGGGTCCCTACAATGAGCAGTTCTTC. Protein: CASSTPGTGGPYNEQFF. The variable domain in full, completed from reference TRBV7-2 and TRBJ2-1, reads GAGVSQSPSNKVTEKGKDVELRCDPISGHTALYWYRQSLGQGLEFLIYFQGNSAPDKSGLPSDRFSAERTGGSVSTLTIQRTQQEDSAVYLCASSTPGTGGPYNEQFFGPGTRLTVL.

CDR3 region: CASSLLTLEEAQFF. In DNA form, the CDR3 reads TGTGCCAGCAGCCTCCTTACTCTAGAGGAAGCGCAGTTCTTC. The chain couples TRBV2 to TRBJ2-1; D is undetermined. The CDR3 length is 14 residues. V dropped 6 bases and J dropped 12 bases, with 21 bases sitting between them. Germline assignment: CDR1 SNHLY and CDR2 FYNNEI.

This clone was seen just once. The sample has other DNA sequences that encode this CDR3 too. V is TRBV10-3 and J is TRBJ2-5; TRBD1 matches at 7 bases. There are 14 residues in the CDR3. The germline CDR1 and CDR2 sequences are ENHRY and SYGVKD. The J segment lost 4 bases and the V segment lost 0 bases, leaving 2 bases of the junction unmatched. The CDR3 coding sequence is TGTGCCATCAGTGAGTCTACAGGGGTAGAGACCCAGTACTTC. Residues: CAISESTGVETQYF.

The chain joins TRBV2 to TRBJ1-3; D is unclear. The ends were cut back, 5 bases at V and 0 bases at J, with 14 bases in the middle. Germline loops: CDR1 SNHLY, CDR2 FYNNEI. This CDR3 has 16 amino acids. The CDR3 region has the DNA TGTGCCAGCAGTAAAGACGGTGATCTCTCTGGAAACACCATATATTTT. It codes for CASSKDGDLSGNTIYF.

V usage is TRBV18 and J usage is TRBJ1-4, with D unresolved. Trimming cost V 3 bases and J 0 bases, with 20 bases left between them. The germline V gene encodes CDR1 KGHSH and CDR2 LQKENI. The CDR3 covers 19 residues. CDR3 protein: CASSPSRPGQHATNEKLFF. CDR3 DNA: TGTGCCAGCTCACCTTCAAGGCCCGGGCAGCACGCAACTAATGAAAAACTGTTTTTT.

The chain combines TRBV7-9 with TRBJ1-2; 8 bases map to TRBD1. This CDR3 is built from 14 residues. J was trimmed by 8 bases and V by 0 bases; bases with no gene match: 5. Germline CDR1 and CDR2: SEHNR and FQNEAQ (reference sequence). CDR3 sequence: CASSLATRDRGYTF. CDR3 in DNA: TGTGCCAGCAGCTTAGCGACCCGGGACAGGGGCTACACCTTC.

V is TRBV5-4 and J is TRBJ1-2; tentatively, D is TRBD1 (6 bases). The CDR3 covers 13 residues. Germline-derived CDR1 and CDR2 are SGHNT and YYREEE (reference sequence). V was cut by 4 bases and J by 8 bases, with 15 bases left in between. The CDR3 DNA sequence: TGTGCCAGCAGCCCGGAGGGGGGCAGGGGCTACACCTTC. Encoded protein: CASSPEGGRGYTF.

This rearrangement joins TRBV6-5 to TRBJ2-3; 12 positions agree with TRBD2. Germline V CDR1 and CDR2: MNHEY, SVGAGI. This CDR3 has 15 residues. Trimming took 6 bases from V and 5 from J; bases not matched to a gene: 6. The CDR3 is CASRITGLAGDTQYF. The CDR3 DNA follows: TGTGCCAGCAGAATTACGGGACTAGCGGGAGATACGCAGTATTTT.

CDR3 DNA: TGTGCCAGCAGCCAAGTGATTGGCGGGGAGCTGTTTTTT. Its translation: CASSQVIGGELFF. The rearrangement links TRBV4-2 to TRBJ2-2; no firm D call. Germline V gene lookup returns CDR1 LGHNA and CDR2 YNFKEQ. The germline V and J ends were trimmed by 1 base and 7 bases, with 7 bases remaining between them. The CDR3 covers 13 residues.

This rearrangement joins TRBV28 to TRBJ2-7, with 7 bases matching TRBD2. The J segment lost 0 bases and the V segment lost 4 bases, leaving 12 bases of the junction unmatched. The germline V gene has CDR1 MDHEN and CDR2 SYDVKM. The CDR3 is 17 residues long. Here the CDR3 DNA reads TGTGCCAGCAGTTATCGGCTAGCGGTCCCGAGCTCCTACGAGCAGTACTTC. The encoded protein is CASSYRLAVPSSYEQYF.